These 11 T cell receptor beta chains were all obtained from the same sample, sequenced in a study of blood T cell repertoires in COVID-19. This table comes from immunoSEQ multiplex PCR, and its TCRdb copy is limited to in-frame clones, with some not included. The sample has approximately 340,000 clones; approximately 90% are singletons. Sample: PBMCs or T cells enriched from blood (not recorded which). The source is a woman in her forties who had been exposed to COVID-19.

This chain links TRBV7-3 with TRBJ2-7; 7 bases agree with TRBD1. The germline V gene encodes CDR1 SGHTA and CDR2 FQGTGA. The CDR3 contains 14 residues. V trimming: 5 bases; J trimming: 4 bases; junction bases outside the gene matches: 8. CDR3 DNA: TGTGCCAGCAGCCGCCTGGACAGGAGTTACGAGCAGTACTTC. Amino acids: CASSRLDRSYEQYF. The full variable domain, rest sourced from reference TRBV7-3 and TRBJ2-7, is GAGVSQTPSNKVTEKGKYVELRCDPISGHTALYWYRQSLGQGPEFLIYFQGTGAADDSGLPNDRFFAVRPEGSVSTLKIQRTERGDSAVYLCASSRLDRSYEQYFGPGTRLTVT.

The chain combines TRBV7-9 with TRBJ2-4; D gene uncertain. The CDR3 has 14 amino acids. CDR1 and CDR2 (germline): SEHNR, FQNEAQ (reference sequence). V lost 5 bases, J lost 0 bases, and 8 bases lay in between. In nucleotides, the CDR3 is TGTGCCAGCAGCGATAGAGTAGCCAAAAACATTCAGTACTTC. Translating it yields CASSDRVAKNIQYF.

The genes are TRBV19 and TRBJ1-1, with TRBD1 as a possible D gene (6 bases). This CDR3 has 14 residues. Germline loops: CDR1 LNHDA, CDR2 SQIVND (reference sequence). Trimming took off 10 bases at V and 0 bases at J, with 15 bases between the two ends. Here the CDR3 DNA reads TGTGCCACCTCCCAGGGGTTTGTGAACACTGAAGCTTTCTTT. Translation gives CATSQGFVNTEAFF.

This chain links TRBV19 with TRBJ2-5; 9 nucleotides agree with TRBD1. The CDR3 is made up of 12 amino acids. CDR1 and CDR2 (germline): LNHDA, SQIVND (reference sequence). The V and J ends lost 7 bases and 9 bases, in that order; junction bases with no gene match: 6. The CDR3 DNA reads TGTGCCAGTACGGACCGACAGGGGGCCCAGTACTTC. It is translated as CASTDRQGAQYF.

The chain has TRBV7-3 and TRBJ2-2; 8 bases are a match to TRBD2. CDR1 and CDR2 (germline): SGHTA, FQGTGA. The CDR3 consists of 17 residues. With 5 bases clipped from V and 7 bases from J, the junction kept 15 bases outside the gene matches. CDR3 protein: CASSPILAEAGGGELFF. DNA for the CDR3: TGTGCCAGCAGCCCCATACTAGCGGAGGCGGGAGGCGGGGAGCTGTTTTTT.

The chain couples TRBV5-4 to TRBJ1-1, with a possible D match to TRBD1 (5 bases). Deletions cut 0 bases from V and 0 bases from J, with 6 bases between. CDR1 and CDR2 from the germline V gene are SGHNT and YYREEE (reference sequence). This CDR3 is 14 amino acids long. This chain's CDR3 is CASSLGGMNTEAFF. The CDR3 region has the DNA TGTGCCAGCAGCTTGGGGGGCATGAACACTGAAGCTTTCTTT.

The V call is TRBV18, the J call TRBJ1-2; D gene uncertain. V lost 5 bases and J 4 bases, leaving 11 bases between the germline ends. This CDR3 contains 13 residues. CDR1 is KGHSH, CDR2 LQKENI, per germline. CDR3 sequence: CASSSQRGYGYTF. The DNA for the CDR3 is TGTGCCAGCTCATCGCAGCGGGGCTATGGCTACACCTTC.

This clone appeared a single time. This sequence joins TRBV29-1 and TRBJ2-1; D might be TRBD2 (6 bases). Between the trimmed V and J ends, which lost 1 base and 7 bases, there was a span of 32 bases. Germline values: CDR1 SQVTM, CDR2 ANQGSEA. The CDR3 sequence is 20 residues long. DNA of the CDR3: TGCAGCGTTGAAGGAACCAACCGGGGGAAGTTGTTGGGAGGTAGGAATGAGCAGTTCTTC. Protein sequence: CSVEGTNRGKLLGGRNEQFF.

The chain uses TRBV6-5 and TRBJ1-2; 8 bases line up with TRBD1. The CDR3 has 13 amino acids. Germline V gene lookup returns CDR1 MNHEY and CDR2 SVGAGI. V shed 6 bases, J shed 8 bases, and the junction held 8 bases outside the gene matches. The CDR3 here is CASRRQGARGYTF. CDR3 bases: TGTGCCAGCAGGCGGCAGGGGGCGCGGGGCTACACCTTC.

This clone showed up just a few times. This CDR3 is also generated by other DNA sequences in the sample. The genes are TRBV6-5 and TRBJ2-7; 12 positions agree with TRBD1. V was clipped by 4 bases and J by 4 bases; unmatched bases: 2. The V gene's germline CDR1 is MNHEY and CDR2 SVGAGI. The CDR3 length is 14 residues. CDR3 loop: CASSSGQGAYEQYF. The CDR3 DNA reads TGTGCCAGCAGTTCGGGACAGGGGGCGTACGAGCAGTACTTC.

The chain uses TRBV5-6 and TRBJ1-1, with D possibly TRBD1 on 6 matching bases. CDR3 length: 12 residues. V dropped 0 bases and J dropped 10 bases, with 10 bases sitting between them. Germline CDR1 SGHDT, CDR2 YYEEEE. CDR3 sequence: CASSLDLRGAFF. As DNA, the CDR3 is TGTGCCAGCAGCTTGGACCTCAGGGGAGCTTTCTTT.